A single sample gave rise to the 24 T cell receptor beta chains below, sequenced in a study of T cells in Graves' hyperthyroidism and ophthalmopathy. Using RNA transcripts as the source, TCR beta CDR3 regions were amplified. The TCR CDR3 was amplified in a first-round RT-PCR using the HTBI primer set. Each CDR3 protein gets one entry after TCRdb re-called the multiplex PCR reads with MiXCR. The sample holds 300,000 to 450,000 distinct CDR3 sequences, about 18% seen once. The sequenced material came from blood. These receptors came from a man between 18 and 29 years old with Graves' ophthalmopathy.

This clonotype was picked up many times. V gene TRBV18 combines with J gene TRBJ2-1, with 10 bases matching TRBD1. Trimming removed 5 bases from V and 8 bases from J; junction bases left unmatched: 9. Germline V lookup: CDR1 KGHSH, CDR2 LQKENI. This CDR3 region has 15 residues. The CDR3 nucleotides read TGTGCCAGCTCAACTGGGACAGGGGAAGTCGATGAGCAGTTCTTC. It codes for CASSTGTGEVDEQFF.

The rearrangement joins TRBV10-3 to TRBJ1-1; 7 positions agree with TRBD1. CDR1 is ENHRY, CDR2 SYGVKD, per germline. J gave up 3 bases and V 5 bases, and 9 bases lay outside the gene matches. This CDR3 is 15 amino acids long. Written as DNA, the CDR3 is TGTGCCATCAGTAGAAGGGGACAGTACGACACTGAAGCTTTCTTT. Translation: CAISRRGQYDTEAFF.

This clonotype came up many times. The chain couples TRBV28 to TRBJ2-5; D perhaps matches TRBD2 (6 bases). The germline V gene encodes CDR1 MDHEN and CDR2 SYDVKM. This CDR3 region has 14 residues. V dropped 4 bases and J dropped 3 bases, with 12 bases sitting between them. The CDR3 DNA is TGTGCCAGCAGTTCCGGGGGACTCAAAGAGACCCAGTACTTC. Amino acids: CASSSGGLKETQYF.

The V gene is TRBV6-1, the J gene TRBJ2-7; 9 nucleotides align to TRBD1. J was trimmed by 5 bases and V by 4 bases; bases with no gene match: 9. This CDR3 is built from 15 residues. The germline V gene has CDR1 MNHNS and CDR2 SASEGT. CDR3 loop: CASSGDRVIGDEQYF. The CDR3 DNA sequence: TGTGCCAGCAGTGGGGACAGGGTAATCGGCGACGAGCAGTACTTC.

This clonotype came up a few times. Here the CDR3 DNA reads TGTGCCAGCAGCGTATACCCGACAGGGGCGACCCCCACCTATGGCTACACCTTC. This encodes CASSVYPTGATPTYGYTF. The chain employs TRBV9 and TRBJ1-2, with 8 nucleotides matching TRBD1. Per germline, CDR1 SGDLS and CDR2 YYNGEE. CDR3 length: 18 residues. The V and J ends lost 1 base and 4 bases, in that order; junction bases with no gene match: 15.

This clonotype has just a few counts. This chain connects TRBV2 to TRBJ2-7, with 12 bases fitting TRBD1. Trimming cost V 6 bases and J 5 bases; bases outside gene matches: 11. The CDR3 extends over 16 amino acids. Germline V lookup: CDR1 SNHLY, CDR2 FYNNEI. CDR3 in DNA: TGTGCCAGCAGCGCCCACCGGGACAGGGGGCTTGACGAGCAGTACTTC. Protein product: CASSAHRDRGLDEQYF.

This chain joins TRBV20-1 and TRBJ2-7; D unclear. This CDR3 comprises 14 residues. The germline V and J ends were trimmed by 2 bases and 2 bases, with 13 bases remaining between them. Germline CDR1 reads DFQATT; CDR2 reads SNEGSKA (reference sequence). In nucleotides, the CDR3 is TGCAGTGCTAGAACGCAAGGCGGAACCTACGAGCAGTACTTC. Protein product: CSARTQGGTYEQYF.

This clonotype was seen at least ten times. This sequence joins TRBV3-1 and TRBJ2-7; tentative D call: TRBD2 (5 bases). Germline V gene data show CDR1 as LGHDT and CDR2 as YNNKEL (reference sequence). V gave up 6 bases and J gave up 7 bases, with 10 bases separating them. The CDR3 is 11 residues long. CDR3 sequence: CASSLREEQYF. In nucleotides, the CDR3 is TGTGCCAGCAGTCTAAGGGAGGAGCAGTACTTC.

This clonotype was seen many times. This chain links TRBV6-6 with TRBJ1-2, with D possibly matching TRBD1 (6 bases). The V gene lost 0 bases and the J gene lost 2 bases, with 7 bases spanning the gap. The CDR3 sequence is 14 residues long. Germline CDR1 is MNHNY and CDR2 is SVGAGI (reference sequence). CDR3 residues: CASSYSGTNYGYTF. CDR3 DNA: TGTGCCAGCAGTTACTCCGGGACAAACTATGGCTACACCTTC.

This clonotype was picked up many times. The chain's CDR3 is CASSWGASYEQYF. The CDR3 region has the DNA TGTGCCAGCAGCTGGGGGGCCTCCTACGAGCAGTACTTC. The chain links TRBV27 to TRBJ2-7; D possibly matches TRBD1 or TRBD2 (6 bases each). Germline-derived CDR1 and CDR2 are MNHEY and SMNVEV (reference sequence). The CDR3 has 13 residues. The ends were cut back, 6 bases at V and 0 bases at J, with 9 bases in the middle.

This clonotype was seen repeatedly, ten times or more. The rearrangement joins TRBV28 to TRBJ2-7; D is possibly TRBD1 or TRBD2 (7 bases each). The V end was cut by 6 bases, the J end by 3 bases, with 21 bases between. Germline CDR1 is MDHEN and CDR2 is SYDVKM. This CDR3 has 16 amino acids. The CDR3 DNA is TGTGCCAGCAGCCCATTGGGTCAGGGGGGGTTCTACGAGCAGTACTTC. Its protein is CASSPLGQGGFYEQYF.

This clonotype has just a few counts. CDR3 DNA sequence: TGTGCCAGCAGCTTGGAGGCAGGGCTGAACTATGGCTACACCTTC. Protein product: CASSLEAGLNYGYTF. This chain joins TRBV5-6 and TRBJ1-2, with a possible D match to TRBD1 (5 bases). Between the trimmed V and J ends, which lost 0 bases and 2 bases, there was a span of 11 bases. This CDR3 spans 15 amino acids. The germline CDR1 and CDR2 sequences are SGHDT and YYEEEE.

V is TRBV7-9 and J is TRBJ2-4; 12 nucleotides agree with TRBD2. CDR1 and CDR2 (germline): SEHNR, FQNEAQ (reference sequence). The CDR3 length is 20 residues. Trimming took 6 bases from V and 0 from J; bases not matched to a gene: 15. CDR3 DNA sequence: TGTGCCAGCAGTCGGGACTCTAGCGGGGGGGTCCACTTAGCCAAAAACATTCAGTACTTC. Protein sequence: CASSRDSSGGVHLAKNIQYF. The whole variable domain, filled in from reference TRBV7-9 and TRBJ2-4, reads DTGVSQNPRHKITKRGQNVTFRCDPISEHNRLYWYRQTLGQGPEFLTYFQNEAQLEKSRLLSDRFSAERPKGSFSTLEIQRTEQGDSAMYLCASSRDSSGGVHLAKNIQYFGAGTRLSVL.

The chain carries TRBV20-1 and TRBJ2-2, with 9 bases that match TRBD2. The CDR3 runs 19 residues. Trimming at V came to 0 bases and at J to 3 bases, leaving 14 bases not matched to a gene. Germline values: CDR1 DFQATT, CDR2 SNEGSKA (reference sequence). This CDR3 is CSARDKIILAGRYTGELFF. CDR3 sequence (DNA): TGCAGTGCTAGAGATAAGATAATCCTAGCGGGGCGATACACCGGGGAGCTGTTTTTT.

This chain joins TRBV4-1 and TRBJ1-5; possibly TRBD1 for D (5 bases). Germline V lookup: CDR1 MGHRA, CDR2 YSYEKL. Deletions cut 5 bases from V and 0 bases from J, with 14 bases between. The length of the CDR3 is 16 residues. CDR3 bases: TGCGCCAGCAGCGCCACAGGTAGCGGTAGCAATCAGCCCCAGCATTTT. It specifies CASSATGSGSNQPQHF.

This clonotype was counted many times. V is TRBV5-6 and J is TRBJ2-3; D gene unclear. This CDR3 spans 12 amino acids. CDR1 and CDR2 (germline): SGHDT, YYEEEE. V dropped 6 bases and J dropped 2 bases, with 7 bases sitting between them. CDR3 residues: CASTSATDTQYF. For the CDR3, the DNA is TGTGCCAGCACTTCTGCCACAGATACGCAGTATTTT. Full variable domain (remainder filled in from reference TRBV5-6 and TRBJ2-3): DAGVTQSPTHLIKTRGQQVTLRCSPKSGHDTVSWYQQALGQGPQFIFQYYEEEERQRGNFPDRFSGHQFPNYSSELNVNALLLGDSALYLCASTSATDTQYFGPGTRLTVL.

This clonotype came up a few times. The chain uses TRBV6-1 and TRBJ1-6; D is ambiguous. The V and J ends lost 2 bases and 2 bases respectively, with 7 bases between them. Germline V gives CDR1 MNHNS, CDR2 SASEGT. The CDR3 has 15 amino acids. CDR3 sequence (DNA): TGTGCCAGCAGTGAAAGGGATACCTATAATTCACCCCTCCACTTT. Translated, it gives CASSERDTYNSPLHF.

This clonotype has just a few counts. The J gene is TRBJ2-7, the V gene TRBV4-2, with TRBD1 matching over 10 bases. Germline V gene lookup returns CDR1 LGHNA and CDR2 YNFKEQ. Trimming at V came to 2 bases and at J to 3 bases, leaving 7 bases not matched to a gene. This CDR3 has 16 residues. CDR3 residues: CASSQSRQGAHYEQYF. In DNA form, the CDR3 reads TGTGCCAGCAGCCAAAGCCGACAGGGGGCGCACTACGAGCAGTACTTC.

The chain joins TRBV6-5 to TRBJ1-2; tentative D call: TRBD1 (5 bases). The ends were cut back, 1 base at V and 6 bases at J, with 12 bases in the middle. Germline CDR1 reads MNHEY; CDR2 reads SVGAGI. The CDR3 runs to 14 residues. The CDR3 here is CASSYYPSGNGYTF. CDR3 nucleotide sequence: TGTGCCAGCAGTTACTATCCGTCAGGGAATGGCTACACCTTC.

This clonotype was picked up many times. This chain joins TRBV2 and TRBJ1-5; D is unresolved. The CDR3 loop spans 13 amino acids. Trimming removed 5 bases at V and 7 bases at J, with 12 bases between. Per the germline V gene, CDR1 is SNHLY and CDR2 is FYNNEI. The CDR3 DNA reads TGTGCCAGCAGTTTCGACTGGAGGCAGCCCCAGCATTTT. Its protein is CASSFDWRQPQHF. Full variable domain (outside the CDR3, taken from reference TRBV2 and TRBJ1-5): EPEVTQTPSHQVTQMGQEVILRCVPISNHLYFYWYRQILGQKVEFLVSFYNNEISEKSEIFDDQFSVERPDGSNFTLKIRSTKLEDSAMYFCASSFDWRQPQHFGDGTRLSIL.

V usage is TRBV28 and J usage is TRBJ2-2; TRBD2 might be the D (7 bases). The CDR3 is made up of 14 amino acids. Trimming took off 6 bases at V and 14 bases at J, with 22 bases between the two ends. CDR1 and CDR2 from the germline V gene are MDHEN and SYDVKM. The CDR3 here is CASSKGLRGGGLFF. In DNA, the CDR3 is TGTGCCAGCAGCAAAGGGCTTAGGGGGGGAGGCCTGTTTTTT.

This clonotype was seen repeatedly, ten times or more. In DNA form, the CDR3 reads TGTGCCAGCAGCTTAGATCGCCCAGGGTGGGATTCACCCCTCCACTTT. Translating gives CASSLDRPGWDSPLHF. The rearrangement uses TRBV11-2 and TRBJ1-6; tentative D call: TRBD1 (5 bases). The germline V and J ends were trimmed by 0 bases and 8 bases, with 14 bases remaining between them. The CDR3 length is 16 residues. The germline V gene encodes CDR1 SGHAT and CDR2 FQNNGV.

This clonotype was recorded many times. CDR3 sequence reads: CASSLERLGETQYF. CDR3 nucleotides: TGTGCCAGCAGTTTAGAAAGGTTGGGGGAGACCCAGTACTTC. The chain carries TRBV28 and TRBJ2-5; D is undetermined. The V and J ends lost 2 bases and 5 bases respectively, with 12 bases between them. Per the germline V gene, CDR1 is MDHEN and CDR2 is SYDVKM. The CDR3 length is 14 residues.

Details on this clonotype: A read error is possible here, since a much larger clone lies one base away. The chain uses TRBV12-3 or TRBV12-4 and TRBJ1-1; D is perhaps TRBD1 (5 bases). The CDR3 spans 14 residues. The CDR3 is CASSFQGWSTEALF. The CDR3 nucleotides are TGTGCCAGCAGTTTTCAGGGATGGAGCACTGAAGCTCTCTTT.